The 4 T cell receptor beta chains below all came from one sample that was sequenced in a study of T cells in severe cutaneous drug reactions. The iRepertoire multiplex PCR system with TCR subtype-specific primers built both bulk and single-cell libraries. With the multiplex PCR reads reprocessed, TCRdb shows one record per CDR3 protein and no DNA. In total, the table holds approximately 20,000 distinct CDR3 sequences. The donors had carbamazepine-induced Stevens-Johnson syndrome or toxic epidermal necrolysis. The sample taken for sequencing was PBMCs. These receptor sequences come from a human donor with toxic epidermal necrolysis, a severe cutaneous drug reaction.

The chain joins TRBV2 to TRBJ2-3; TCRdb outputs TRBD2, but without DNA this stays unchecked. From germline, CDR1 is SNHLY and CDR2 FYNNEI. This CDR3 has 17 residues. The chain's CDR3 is CASSEAGREIPADTQYF.

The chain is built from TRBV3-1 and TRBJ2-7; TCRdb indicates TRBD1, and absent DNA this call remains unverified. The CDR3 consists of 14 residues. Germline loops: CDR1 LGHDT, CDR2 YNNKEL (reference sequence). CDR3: CASSPAGDPYEQYF.

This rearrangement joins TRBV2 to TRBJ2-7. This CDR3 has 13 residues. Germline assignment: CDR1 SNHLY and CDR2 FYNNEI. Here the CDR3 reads CAFNDRGSYEQYF. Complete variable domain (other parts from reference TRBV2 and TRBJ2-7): EPEVTQTPSHQVTQMGQEVILRCVPISNHLYFYWYRQILGQKVEFLVSFYNNEISEKSEIFDDQFSVERPDGSNFTLKIRSTKLEDSAMYFCAFNDRGSYEQYFGPGTRLTVT.

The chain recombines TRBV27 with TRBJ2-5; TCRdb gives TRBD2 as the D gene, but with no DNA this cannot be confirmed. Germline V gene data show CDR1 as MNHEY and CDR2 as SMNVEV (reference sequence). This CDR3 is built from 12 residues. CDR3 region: CASSRNLETQYF.